A single sample is the source of the 25 T cell receptor beta chains below, sequenced in a study of T cell responses to AZD1222 COVID-19 vaccine. Using immunoSEQ multiplex PCR, the repertoire was profiled, and TCRdb retains in-frame clones only, with some absent. Of about 200,000 clones in the sample, about 93% were seen once. This specimen was peripheral blood, taken 28 days after the second AZD1222 dose. The receptors stem from an adult who received the AZD1222 COVID-19 vaccine.

This chain joins TRBV5-1 and TRBJ2-7; 9 positions agree with TRBD1. V gave up 0 bases and J gave up 1 base; unmatched junction bases: 2. The CDR3 loop spans 15 amino acids. Germline CDR1 SGHRS, CDR2 YFSETQ. Here the CDR3 DNA reads TGCGCCAGCAGCTTGGCCGGGACAGGGTCCTACGAGCAGTACTTC. It yields the protein CASSLAGTGSYEQYF.

CDR3 nucleotide sequence: TGCAGTGCACTTACTAATGAAAAACTGTTTTTT. This gives the protein CSALTNEKLFF. The chain has TRBV20-1 and TRBJ1-4, with D unresolved. The V end lost 6 bases, the J end lost 2 bases, and 4 bases lay between the germline ends. There are 11 residues in the CDR3. Germline loops: CDR1 DFQATT, CDR2 SNEGSKA (reference sequence).

The chain has TRBV9 and TRBJ1-1, with D perhaps TRBD1 (5 bases). V was pared by 0 bases and J by 4 bases, with 7 bases between. Germline CDR1 reads SGDLS; CDR2 reads YYNGEE. The CDR3 consists of 13 residues. CDR3 DNA sequence: TGTGCCAGCAGCGTAGTAGGGGTCACTGAAGCTTTCTTT. Amino acid sequence: CASSVVGVTEAFF. The full variable domain, rest sourced from reference TRBV9 and TRBJ1-1, is DSGVTQTPKHLITATGQRVTLRCSPRSGDLSVYWYQQSLDQGLQFLIQYYNGEERAKGNILERFSAQQFPDLHSELNLSSLELGDSALYFCASSVVGVTEAFFGQGTRLTVV.

In its sample, this clone was seen once. The rearrangement uses TRBV23-1 and TRBJ1-5, with D possibly matching TRBD1 (6 bases). TRBV23-1 is known as an ORF, though its function is uncertain. V dropped 0 bases and J dropped 9 bases, with 18 bases sitting between them. The CDR3 spans 16 residues. CDR3 protein: CASSQSMVRGGRPQHF. The CDR3, as DNA: TGCGCCAGCAGTCAATCGATGGTTAGGGGGGGGCGGCCCCAGCATTTT.

The rearrangement joins TRBV19 to TRBJ2-7, with D uncertain. CDR3 length: 16 residues. The V end lost 6 bases, the J end lost 1 base, and 19 bases lay between the germline ends. Germline CDR1 and CDR2: LNHDA and SQIVND (reference sequence). The CDR3 reads CASSRSGLVRSYEQYF. CDR3 DNA: TGTGCCAGTAGCCGGTCCGGTTTGGTTAGATCCTACGAGCAGTACTTC.

The chain joins TRBV28 to TRBJ1-4; weak D call: TRBD1 (6 bases). The V gene lost 1 base and the J gene lost 7 bases, with 10 bases spanning the gap. CDR1 and CDR2 from the germline V gene are MDHEN and SYDVKM. The CDR3 has 14 residues. CDR3: CASSLSGTIEKLFF. The CDR3 DNA sequence: TGTGCCAGCAGTTTATCCGGGACAATTGAAAAACTGTTTTTT.

The chain couples TRBV11-3 to TRBJ2-2; D remains ambiguous. With 4 bases removed from V and 4 bases from J, the gap between germline ends came to 13 bases. CDR1 SGHNT and CDR2 YENEEA come from the germline V gene. The CDR3 is made up of 15 amino acids. The CDR3 nucleotides read TGTGCCAGCAGCTCCCCGGTCCTCGGCACCGGGGAGCTGTTTTTT. Its protein product is CASSSPVLGTGELFF.

This clone was detected only once. This CDR3 is CASSPGDNTKNIQYF. In DNA, the CDR3 is TGTGCCAGCAGTCCGGGAGATAATACCAAAAACATTCAGTACTTC. The chain recombines TRBV6-5 with TRBJ2-4, with D possibly being TRBD2 (6 bases). V lost 5 bases to trimming and J lost 2 bases, with 13 bases between them. From germline, CDR1 is MNHEY and CDR2 SVGAGI. This CDR3 contains 15 residues.

The genes are TRBV19 and TRBJ1-2; the D is unclear. CDR1 is LNHDA, CDR2 SQIVND, per germline (reference sequence). The V end was cut by 3 bases, the J end by 5 bases, with 13 bases between. This CDR3 is built from 14 residues. DNA for the CDR3: TGTGCCAGTAGTATCCCGACGGGCTGGTATGGCTACACCTTC. Protein: CASSIPTGWYGYTF.

In its sample, this clone was seen once. This chain uses TRBV7-8 with TRBJ1-5, with D unclear. The V end lost 4 bases, the J end lost 1 base, and 11 bases lay between the germline ends. The CDR3 sequence is 15 residues long. Germline V CDR1 and CDR2: SGHVS, FQNEAQ. The DNA of the CDR3 is TGTGCCAGCAGCTCAACCCATGGGAGCAATCAGCCCCAGCATTTT. Translated: CASSSTHGSNQPQHF.

The chain carries TRBV4-2 and TRBJ2-2; TRBD2 matches at 14 bases. CDR3 length equals 19 residues. Germline loops: CDR1 LGHNA, CDR2 YNFKEQ. V lost 0 bases and J lost 5; bases outside the gene matches: 8. The CDR3 DNA is TGTGCCAGCAGCCAAGATCGGGTGGGACTAGCGGGGGCAACCGGGGAGCTGTTTTTT. This encodes CASSQDRVGLAGATGELFF.

The V call is TRBV18, the J call TRBJ2-1, with D unresolved. The germline CDR1 and CDR2 sequences are KGHSH and LQKENI. V was shortened by 6 bases and J by 5 bases, with 14 bases between the two germline ends. The CDR3 extends over 14 amino acids. In DNA, the CDR3 is TGTGCCAGCTCCCCATCCGAGGACCACAATGAGCAGTTCTTC. The encoded protein is CASSPSEDHNEQFF. Together with reference TRBV18 and TRBJ2-1, the CDR3 gives the full variable domain: NAGVMQNPRHLVRRRGQEARLRCSPMKGHSHVYWYRQLPEEGLKFMVYLQKENIIDESGMPKERFSAEFPKEGPSILRIQQVVRGDSAAYFCASSPSEDHNEQFFGPGTRLTVL.

J is TRBJ1-5 and V is TRBV19; TRBD1 matches at 7 bases. Germline lookup yields CDR1 LNHDA and CDR2 SQIVND (reference sequence). This CDR3 region has 14 residues. Trimming at V came to 5 bases and at J to 9 bases, leaving 10 bases not matched to a gene. Here the CDR3 reads CASSAWAGGGPQHF. The CDR3 DNA follows: TGTGCCAGTAGTGCCTGGGCAGGGGGAGGGCCCCAGCATTTT.

The CDR3 nucleotides read TGCGCCAGCAGCCCTCCTGCAGGTATGAATGGCTACACCTTC. It yields the protein CASSPPAGMNGYTF. The V gene is TRBV23-1, the J gene TRBJ1-2; D is undetermined. TRBV23-1 has ORF status, its function being uncertain. The V end lost 6 bases, the J end lost 6 bases, and 17 bases lay between the germline ends. The length of the CDR3 is 14 residues.

V and J are TRBV13 and TRBJ1-2; D may be TRBD1 (5 bases). The CDR3 length is 14 residues. CDR1 is PRHDT, CDR2 FYEKMQ, per germline (reference sequence). The V gene lost 3 bases and the J gene lost 5 bases, with 13 bases spanning the gap. CDR3 protein: CASSLGPPGYGYTF. As DNA, the CDR3 is TGTGCCAGCAGCTTGGGGCCTCCTGGGTATGGCTACACCTTC.

This sequence joins TRBV9 and TRBJ2-3; 7 bases map to TRBD2. V shed 0 bases and J 2 bases; nucleotides not matched to a gene: 9. The CDR3 consists of 17 residues. The germline V gene encodes CDR1 SGDLS and CDR2 YYNGEE. As DNA, the CDR3 is TGTGCCAGCAGCGTAGGCGGTGGACTAGACATCACAGATACGCAGTATTTT. Its translation is CASSVGGGLDITDTQYF.

The chain is built from TRBV28 and TRBJ1-1; no reliable D call. The germline V gene encodes CDR1 MDHEN and CDR2 SYDVKM. The CDR3 extends over 16 amino acids. Trimming removed 2 bases at V and 0 bases at J, with 13 bases between. The CDR3 DNA sequence: TGTGCCAGCAGTTTACTGGCAGCTGACATGAACACTGAAGCTTTCTTT. Translating gives CASSLLAADMNTEAFF. Supplemented by reference TRBV28 and TRBJ1-1, the full variable domain reads DVKVTQSSRYLVKRTGEKVFLECVQDMDHENMFWYRQDPGLGLRLIYFSYDVKMKEKGDIPEGYSVSREKKERFSLILESASTNQTSMYLCASSLLAADMNTEAFFGQGTRLTVV.

This clone was seen a handful of times. The chain is built from TRBV7-2 and TRBJ1-5, with 7 bases aligning to TRBD1. The junction had 8 bases not matched to a gene; V was cut back by 5 bases and J by 4 bases. The CDR3 runs to 15 residues. Germline V gene lookup returns CDR1 SGHTA and CDR2 FQGNSA. CDR3 loop: CASSPTGSLNQPQHF. CDR3 nucleotides: TGTGCCAGCAGCCCGACAGGGTCACTAAATCAGCCCCAGCATTTT. The full variable domain, in which reference TRBV7-2 and TRBJ1-5 provide the parts outside the CDR3, is GAGVSQSPSNKVTEKGKDVELRCDPISGHTALYWYRQSLGQGLEFLIYFQGNSAPDKSGLPSDRFSAERTGGSVSTLTIQRTQQEDSAVYLCASSPTGSLNQPQHFGDGTRLSIL.

The chain couples TRBV19 to TRBJ1-5, with D hard to call. The germline gives CDR1 LNHDA, CDR2 SQIVND (reference sequence). This CDR3 is built from 14 residues. Trimming removed 0 bases at V and 5 bases at J, with 8 bases between. The CDR3 sequence is CASSIDWGDQPQHF. CDR3 nucleotides: TGTGCCAGTAGTATAGATTGGGGTGATCAGCCCCAGCATTTT.

The CDR3 reads CASSLEEGRSQMIYYEQYF. As DNA, the CDR3 is TGCGCCAGCAGCTTGGAAGAAGGCAGGTCCCAAATGATCTACTACGAGCAGTACTTC. The V call is TRBV5-1, the J call TRBJ2-7; D gene ambiguous. Germline CDR1 is SGHRS and CDR2 is YFSETQ. This CDR3 contains 19 residues. Between the trimmed V and J ends, which lost 0 bases and 3 bases, there was a span of 25 bases.

The J gene is TRBJ2-1, the V gene TRBV5-1, with D perhaps being TRBD1 or TRBD2 (6 bases each). CDR1 SGHRS and CDR2 YFSETQ come from the germline V gene. The CDR3 has 17 residues. With 4 bases removed from V and 0 bases from J, the gap between germline ends came to 17 bases. The CDR3 DNA sequence: TGCGCCAGCAGCCTGGACCCCTCGGGGGCCTCCTACAATGAGCAGTTCTTC. This translates into CASSLDPSGASYNEQFF. Full variable domain (outside the CDR3, taken from reference TRBV5-1 and TRBJ2-1): KAGVTQTPRYLIKTRGQQVTLSCSPISGHRSVSWYQQTPGQGLQFLFEYFSETQRNKGNFPGRFSGRQFSNSRSEMNVSTLELGDSALYLCASSLDPSGASYNEQFFGPGTRLTVL.

J is TRBJ2-2 and V is TRBV7-3; 9 bases map to TRBD1. The CDR3 covers 16 residues. V lost 2 bases, J lost 6 bases, and 7 bases stayed unmatched. The germline CDR1 and CDR2 sequences are SGHTA and FQGTGA. The CDR3 loop reads CASSLFRTGESGELFF. DNA of the CDR3: TGTGCCAGCAGCTTATTCCGGACAGGGGAGTCCGGGGAGCTGTTTTTT.

This clone was picked up one time. The chain recombines TRBV4-3 with TRBJ1-3, with D unresolved. V was cut by 0 bases and J by 4 bases, with 10 bases left in between. CDR1 and CDR2 from the germline V gene are LGHNA and YSLEER. CDR3 length equals 15 residues. The CDR3 DNA reads TGCGCCAGCAGCCAAGAGAGAGGGATCGGAAACACCATATATTTT. Its protein product is CASSQERGIGNTIYF.

This chain uses TRBV19 with TRBJ1-2, with 10 nucleotides matching TRBD1. After removal of 9 bases from V and 2 bases from J, the junction contained 9 bases not matched to a gene. The CDR3 consists of 15 residues. CDR1 is LNHDA and CDR2 is SQIVND in the germline V gene (reference sequence). The CDR3 spells CASCFGTGVNYGYTF. In nucleotides, the CDR3 is TGTGCCAGCTGTTTTGGGACAGGGGTCAACTATGGCTACACCTTC.

The genes are TRBV7-9 and TRBJ2-1; 7 positions agree with TRBD1. V trimming: 3 bases; J trimming: 4 bases; junction bases outside the gene matches: 6. CDR1 is SEHNR and CDR2 is FQNEAQ in the germline V gene (reference sequence). The CDR3 runs to 15 residues. The CDR3 is CASSFDPGQYNEQFF. DNA of the CDR3: TGTGCCAGCAGCTTCGACCCGGGACAGTACAATGAGCAGTTCTTC. The variable domain in full, completed from reference TRBV7-9 and TRBJ2-1, reads DTGVSQNPRHKITKRGQNVTFRCDPISEHNRLYWYRQTLGQGPEFLTYFQNEAQLEKSRLLSDRFSAERPKGSFSTLEIQRTEQGDSAMYLCASSFDPGQYNEQFFGPGTRLTVL.